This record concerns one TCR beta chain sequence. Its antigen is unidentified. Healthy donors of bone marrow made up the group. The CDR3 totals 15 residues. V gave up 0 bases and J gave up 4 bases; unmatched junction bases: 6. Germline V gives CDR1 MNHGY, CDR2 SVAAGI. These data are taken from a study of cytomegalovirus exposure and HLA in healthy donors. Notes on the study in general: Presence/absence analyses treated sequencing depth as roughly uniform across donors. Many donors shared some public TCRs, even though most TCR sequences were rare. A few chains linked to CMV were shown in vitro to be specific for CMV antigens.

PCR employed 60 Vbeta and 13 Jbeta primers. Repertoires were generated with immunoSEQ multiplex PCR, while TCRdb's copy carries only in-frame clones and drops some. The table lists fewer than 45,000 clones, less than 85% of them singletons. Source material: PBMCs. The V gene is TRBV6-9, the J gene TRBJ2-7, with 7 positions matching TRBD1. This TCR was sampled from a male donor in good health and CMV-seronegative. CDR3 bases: TGTGCCAGCAGTTATTCGACAGGGACGAGATACGAGCAGTACTTC. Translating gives CASSYSTGTRYEQYF.